Presented here are 23 T cell receptor beta chains from one specimen sequenced in a study of beta chain features in type 1 diabetes. Study observations and caveats: The study found moderately but significantly shorter TCRB CDR3s in all four CD4+ subsets of Type 1 diabetes patients.

These receptors are not linked to any known antigen. The investigators reverse transcribed all of the isolated RNA, so they sequenced expressed TCRB transcripts. The protocol was immunoSEQ multiplex PCR, while the TCRdb copy is restricted to in-frame clones and leaves out a portion. The sample records 250,000 to 300,000 clones, around an eighth being singletons. The sequenced sample consisted of naive CD4+ T cells from blood. The receptor source for this set is a man aged 25-40 years with type 1 diabetes.

The chain joins TRBV25-1 to TRBJ2-5; D unclear. Trimming removed 3 bases from V and 4 bases from J, with 9 bases in between. The CDR3 totals 13 residues. Per the germline V gene, CDR1 is MGHDK and CDR2 is SYGVNS. The CDR3 protein is CASSDPRLETQYF. DNA of the CDR3: TGTGCCAGCAGTGATCCCCGTCTAGAGACCCAGTACTTC.

This clone appeared a few times. This rearrangement joins TRBV6-5 to TRBJ1-1; TRBD1 matches 8 bases. The CDR3 covers 14 residues. V lost 5 bases to trimming and J lost 4 bases; unmatched junction nucleotides: 6. Germline V gene lookup returns CDR1 MNHEY and CDR2 SVGAGI. For the CDR3, the DNA is TGTGCCAGCAGTCGGACAGGGTTAAGCACTGAAGCTTTCTTT. Translation gives CASSRTGLSTEAFF.

This clone has only a few counts. The CDR3: CATTPAGTDTQYF. The CDR3 DNA is TGTGCCACCACTCCAGCGGGCACAGATACGCAGTATTTT. The rearrangement joins TRBV15 to TRBJ2-3, with D possibly being TRBD2 (5 bases). This CDR3 spans 13 amino acids. Germline V CDR1 and CDR2: LNHNV, YYDKDF (reference sequence). V lost 7 bases, J lost 1 base, and 9 bases lay in between.

This CDR3 is CASSLVAGGGETQYF. The CDR3 region has the DNA TGTGCCAGCAGCTTAGTAGCGGGAGGAGGTGAGACCCAGTACTTC. J is TRBJ2-5 and V is TRBV7-6; TRBD2 aligns across 10 bases. The CDR3 totals 15 residues. Germline-derived CDR1 and CDR2 are SGHVS and FNYEAQ. J gave up 5 bases and V 1 base, and 4 bases lay outside the gene matches.

This clone occurred a few times. The rearrangement joins TRBV28 to TRBJ2-1; no clear D. V gave up 6 bases and J gave up 6 bases, with 9 bases separating them. Germline CDR1 reads MDHEN; CDR2 reads SYDVKM. CDR3 size: 12 residues. The CDR3 nucleotides are TGTGCCAGCAGCCTCTCCCGCAATGAGCAGTTCTTC. This translates into CASSLSRNEQFF.

The chain links TRBV28 to TRBJ2-1, with a possible D match to TRBD2 (5 bases). Germline lookup yields CDR1 MDHEN and CDR2 SYDVKM. There are 11 residues in the CDR3. V gave up 8 bases and J gave up 6 bases, with 8 bases separating them. As DNA, the CDR3 is TGTGCCAGCGGCGGGTTCAATGAGCAGTTCTTC. Its translation is CASGGFNEQFF.

This clone has a handful of counts. The chain employs TRBV4-3 and TRBJ2-1, with 7 bases lining up with TRBD2. V shed 0 bases, J shed 6 bases, and the junction held 5 bases outside the gene matches. Germline-derived CDR1 and CDR2 are LGHNA and YSLEER. The CDR3 sequence is 15 residues long. The chain's CDR3 is CASSQEGAGANEQFF. Here the CDR3 DNA reads TGCGCCAGCAGCCAAGAAGGGGCGGGAGCCAATGAGCAGTTCTTC.

This clone was seen a few times. The chain is built from TRBV5-4 and TRBJ2-7; 7 nucleotides match TRBD1. V shed 1 base, J shed 6 bases, and the junction held 7 bases outside the gene matches. Germline lookup yields CDR1 SGHNT and CDR2 YYREEE (reference sequence). This CDR3 region has 14 residues. CDR3 residues: CASSLSTGVSEQYF. The CDR3 DNA reads as TGTGCCAGCAGCTTGAGTACAGGGGTATCCGAGCAGTACTTC.

The V and J genes are TRBV25-1 and TRBJ1-1, with D perhaps TRBD1 (5 bases). There are 11 residues in the CDR3. The V end lost 11 bases, the J end lost 4 bases, and 11 bases lay between the germline ends. The germline V gene encodes CDR1 MGHDK and CDR2 SYGVNS. CDR3 sequence reads: CAAQGSTEAFF. In nucleotides, the CDR3 is TGTGCCGCCCAGGGATCCACTGAAGCTTTCTTT. Full variable domain (remainder filled in from reference TRBV25-1 and TRBJ1-1): EADIYQTPRYLVIGTGKKITLECSQTMGHDKMYWYQQDPGMELHLIHYSYGVNSTEKGDLSSESTVSRIRTEHFPLTLESARPSHTSQYLCAAQGSTEAFFGQGTRLTVV.

This clone was seen only a few times. This chain uses TRBV2 with TRBJ1-1; TRBD1 is a possible D gene (6 bases). Germline V CDR1 and CDR2: SNHLY, FYNNEI. CDR3 length: 13 residues. V was clipped by 8 bases and J by 1 base, with 11 bases between them. This chain's CDR3 is CASGQMQNTEAFF. For the CDR3, the DNA is TGTGCCAGCGGACAGATGCAGAACACTGAAGCTTTCTTT.

In nucleotides, the CDR3 is TGTGCCAGCAGCTCCCCCTTTTTGGCTAGCGGGAGGTACGAGCAGTACTTC. It is translated as CASSSPFLASGRYEQYF. This chain connects TRBV7-2 to TRBJ2-7; 11 nucleotides match TRBD2. The V and J ends lost 4 bases and 4 bases, in that order; junction bases with no gene match: 12. From germline, CDR1 is SGHTA and CDR2 FQGNSA. CDR3 length: 17 residues.

The CDR3 spells CASSELTGRQPQHF. The CDR3 coding sequence is TGTGCCAGCAGTGAATTGACAGGGAGGCAGCCCCAGCATTTT. V gene TRBV6-1 combines with J gene TRBJ1-5, with 7 bases aligning to TRBD1. The V and J ends lost 2 bases and 7 bases, in that order; junction bases with no gene match: 5. This CDR3 comprises 14 residues. The germline CDR1 and CDR2 sequences are MNHNS and SASEGT.

The sample holds a few counts of this clone. V gene TRBV5-1 combines with J gene TRBJ1-2; 10 positions agree with TRBD1. V lost 2 bases and J lost 10; bases outside the gene matches: 11. Germline CDR1 SGHRS, CDR2 YFSETQ. The CDR3 loop spans 15 amino acids. The CDR3 region is CASSLSLPGQGYYTF. The CDR3 DNA reads as TGCGCCAGCAGCTTAAGCCTACCGGGACAGGGGTACTACACCTTC.

The chain links TRBV6-5 to TRBJ1-5; possible D gene TRBD1, 5 bases. This CDR3 comprises 16 residues. The ends were cut back, 2 bases at V and 4 bases at J, with 15 bases in the middle. Germline V lookup: CDR1 MNHEY, CDR2 SVGAGI. The CDR3, as DNA: TGTGCCAGCAGTTACGCCCCGGCGGGGGGGAATCAGCCCCAGCATTTT. Its protein product is CASSYAPAGGNQPQHF.

This clone was found a few times. The V and J genes are TRBV25-1 and TRBJ2-1, with 10 bases identical to TRBD1. Trimming cost V 6 bases and J 8 bases; bases outside gene matches: 13. Germline V gives CDR1 MGHDK, CDR2 SYGVNS. This CDR3 spans 16 amino acids. This CDR3 reads CASRPPGQGNYDEQFF. The CDR3 DNA sequence: TGTGCCAGCAGACCACCGGGACAGGGGAATTACGATGAGCAGTTCTTC. Full variable domain (remainder filled in from reference TRBV25-1 and TRBJ2-1): EADIYQTPRYLVIGTGKKITLECSQTMGHDKMYWYQQDPGMELHLIHYSYGVNSTEKGDLSSESTVSRIRTEHFPLTLESARPSHTSQYLCASRPPGQGNYDEQFFGPGTRLTVL.

The chain has TRBV19 and TRBJ2-5, with 11 positions matching TRBD2. CDR1 LNHDA and CDR2 SQIVND come from the germline V gene (reference sequence). This CDR3 spans 14 amino acids. Germline trimming cut 6 bases from V and 3 bases from J; bases unmatched to any gene: 3. CDR3 loop: CASRLAGAEETQYF. For the CDR3, the DNA is TGTGCCAGTAGACTAGCGGGGGCCGAAGAGACCCAGTACTTC.

V gene TRBV15 combines with J gene TRBJ1-5, with TRBD1 identical over 8 bases. The CDR3 consists of 15 residues. V dropped 3 bases and J dropped 6; count of bases not matched to a gene: 7. Germline CDR1 and CDR2: LNHNV and YYDKDF (reference sequence). The CDR3 protein is CATSSLQGAGQPQHF. In nucleotides, the CDR3 is TGTGCCACCAGCAGCCTTCAGGGGGCCGGTCAGCCCCAGCATTTT.

This clone was counted a few times. J is TRBJ2-5 and V is TRBV7-9; 9 nucleotides line up with TRBD2. The CDR3 is made up of 14 amino acids. Germline V gene sequence: CDR1 SEHNR, CDR2 FQNEAQ (reference sequence). V trimming: 5 bases; J trimming: 3 bases; junction bases outside the gene matches: 4. The CDR3 reads CASSPRGGKETQYF. The CDR3 DNA reads as TGTGCCAGCAGCCCGCGGGGGGGCAAAGAGACCCAGTACTTC.

The chain recombines TRBV7-2 with TRBJ2-1; the match to TRBD2 covers 7 bases. J gave up 8 bases and V 3 bases, and 4 bases lay outside the gene matches. Germline CDR1 SGHTA, CDR2 FQGNSA. The CDR3 loop spans 13 amino acids. CDR3 loop: CASSFAGADEQFF. The CDR3 nucleotides are TGTGCCAGCAGCTTCGCGGGAGCCGATGAGCAGTTCTTC. Together with reference TRBV7-2 and TRBJ2-1, the CDR3 gives the full variable domain: GAGVSQSPSNKVTEKGKDVELRCDPISGHTALYWYRQSLGQGLEFLIYFQGNSAPDKSGLPSDRFSAERTGGSVSTLTIQRTQQEDSAVYLCASSFAGADEQFFGPGTRLTVL.

This clone was seen only a few times. This chain connects TRBV5-6 to TRBJ2-4, with TRBD2 as a possible D gene (5 bases). The CDR3 sequence is 12 residues long. Germline V gene sequence: CDR1 SGHDT, CDR2 YYEEEE. Between the trimmed V and J ends, which lost 6 bases and 9 bases, there was a span of 13 bases. The CDR3 sequence is CASNRGDSIQYF. In nucleotides, the CDR3 is TGTGCCAGCAACCGGGGTGATAGCATTCAGTACTTC.

This clone has only a few counts. J is TRBJ2-6 and V is TRBV18; D might be TRBD1 (6 bases). Germline assignment: CDR1 KGHSH and CDR2 LQKENI. Trimming took off 3 bases at V and 4 bases at J, with 16 bases between the two ends. The CDR3 totals 17 residues. The CDR3 sequence: CASSPRGQGSGANVLTF. The CDR3 DNA is TGTGCCAGCTCACCGCGTGGCCAGGGGAGCGGGGCCAACGTCCTGACTTTC.

In the case of this clone: The junction and the germline gene differ at one end; a read error may be behind it. This chain uses TRBV28 with TRBJ1-1; D gene uncertain. CDR1 MDHEN and CDR2 SYDVKM come from the germline V gene. CDR3 length: 10 residues. This chain's CDR3 is CATSRLEAFF. CDR3 nucleotide sequence: TGTGCCACCAGTAGACTTGAAGCTTTCTTT.

Only a few counts were recorded for this clone. The chain is built from TRBV9 and TRBJ2-5; maybe TRBD2 (6 bases). The CDR3 spans 16 residues. The germline V gene encodes CDR1 SGDLS and CDR2 YYNGEE. Trimming took 2 bases from V and 9 from J, leaving 23 bases between them. CDR3 loop: CASSVGDSRSFGAQYF. The CDR3 coding sequence is TGTGCCAGCAGCGTCGGGGACTCGCGTTCCTTCGGGGCCCAGTACTTC. Combining the CDR3 with reference TRBV9 and TRBJ2-5 gives the whole variable domain DSGVTQTPKHLITATGQRVTLRCSPRSGDLSVYWYQQSLDQGLQFLIQYYNGEERAKGNILERFSAQQFPDLHSELNLSSLELGDSALYFCASSVGDSRSFGAQYFGPGTRLLVL.